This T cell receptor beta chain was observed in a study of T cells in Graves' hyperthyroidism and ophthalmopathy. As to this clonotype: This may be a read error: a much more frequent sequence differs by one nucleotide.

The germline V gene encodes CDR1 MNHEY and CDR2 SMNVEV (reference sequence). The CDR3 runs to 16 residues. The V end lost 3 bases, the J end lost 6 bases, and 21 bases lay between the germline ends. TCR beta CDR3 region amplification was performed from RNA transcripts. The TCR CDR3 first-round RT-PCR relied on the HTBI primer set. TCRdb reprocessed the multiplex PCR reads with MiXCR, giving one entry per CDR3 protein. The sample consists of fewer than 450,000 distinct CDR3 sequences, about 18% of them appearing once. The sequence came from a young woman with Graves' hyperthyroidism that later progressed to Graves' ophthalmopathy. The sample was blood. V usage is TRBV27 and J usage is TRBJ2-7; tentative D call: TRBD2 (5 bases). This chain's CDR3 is CASSLIGAAPDCEQYF. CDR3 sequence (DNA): TGTGCCAGCAGTTTGATAGGAGCGGCTCCTGACTGCGAGCAGTACTTC.